A selection of T cell receptor beta chains follows, all from one sample in a study of CD8 T cells in Susac syndrome. TCRdb called the immunoSEQ multiplex PCR reads again in MiXCR, with one record for every CDR3 protein. This sample yields 130,000 to 150,000 distinct CDR3 sequences, of which roughly 94% are seen a single time; about 0.076% belongs to the top ten. Input material: CD4+ T cells from PBMCs. The receptors derive from a human donor in good health. Each CDR3 is given with its conserved first and last residue. A D gene is named only where the DNA matches it firmly. Clone size is given for some rows only: seen once, a few or many times, or a class if the clone is expanded.

>17|TRBJ2-2|NA|TRBV24-1|NA
TGTGCCACCAGTGAAGTCGAAGGGGGGCGCGACACCGGGGAGCTGTTTTTT
CATSEVEGGRDTGELFF
>18|TRBJ2-3|NA|TRBV2|TRBD2
TGTGCCAGCAGTGGGGGACTAGCGGGAGACCCTAGCACAGATACGCAGTATTTT
CASSGGLAGDPSTDTQYF
>12|TRBJ2-1|once|TRBV6-5|NA
TGTGCCAGCAGTTACTCGGGCGATGAGCAGTTCTTC
CASSYSGDEQFF
>12|TRBJ1-1|once|TRBV5-1|NA
TGCGCCAGCAGCTTGGATACAGGTGAAGCTTTCTTT
CASSLDTGEAFF
>15|TRBJ2-5|few|TRBV5-1|TRBD2
TGCGCCAGCAGCCTGACTAGCGGAGTCCAAGAGACCCAGTACTTC
CASSLTSGVQETQYF
>13|TRBJ2-7|NA|TRBV7-3|TRBD1
TGTGCCAGCAGCTCAGACAGGGGGTACGAGCAGTACTTC
CASSSDRGYEQYF
>14|TRBJ2-5|NA|TRBV9|NA
TGTGCCAGCAGCGTAGCGGGGGTGGAGGGGACCCAGTACTTC
CASSVAGVEGTQYF
>16|TRBJ2-3|NA|TRBV13|TRBD1
TGTGCCAGCAGCTCGACCACAGGGGGAAGCACAGATACGCAGTATTTT
CASSSTTGGSTDTQYF
>13|TRBJ1-5|NA|TRBV20-1|NA
TGCAGTGCTCAAGATACGGGGGGGCAGCCCCAGCATTTT
CSAQDTGGQPQHF
>14|TRBJ2-2|NA|TRBV7-3|NA
TGTGCCAGCAGCACCTCCTCGGACACCGGGGAGCTGTTTTTT
CASSTSSDTGELFF
>18|TRBJ2-2|NA|TRBV24-1|NA
TGTGCCACCGCGGGGCCTGACGGACGAGGGACGAACACCGGGGAGCTGTTTTTT
CATAGPDGRGTNTGELFF
>14|TRBJ1-3|NA|TRBV12-3/TRBV12-4|NA
TGTGCCAGCAGTTTTACGGCCTCTGGAAACACCATATATTTT
CASSFTASGNTIYF
>14|TRBJ1-4|NA|TRBV30|TRBD1
TGTGCCTGGAGGGTGACAGGGGGCGGTGAAAAACTGTTTTTT
CAWRVTGGGEKLFF
>13|TRBJ1-1|NA|TRBV19|NA
TGTGCCAGTAGTCTCCAAGGTGGCACTGAAGCTTTCTTT
CASSLQGGTEAFF
>14|TRBJ2-5|NA|TRBV5-1|TRBD1
TGCGCCAGCAGCCCAGGGGGCGCAGTAGAGACCCAGTACTTC
CASSPGGAVETQYF
>16|TRBJ2-7|few|TRBV9|TRBD2
TGTGCCAGCAGCCCCGAGGGACTAGCGGGAGTCAACGAGCAGTACTTC
CASSPEGLAGVNEQYF
>13|TRBJ1-2|once|TRBV5-4|NA
TGTGCCAGCAGTAGCTCAGTAAACTATGGCTACACCTTC
CASSSSVNYGYTF
>14|TRBJ2-7|NA|TRBV5-1|NA
TGCGCCAGCAGCCAAAGGACTGATCGGAACGAGCAGTACTTC
CASSQRTDRNEQYF
>13|TRBJ1-4|NA|TRBV3-1|NA
TGTGCCAGCAGCCAAGGACAGTCTGAAAAACTGTTTTTT
CASSQGQSEKLFF
>18|TRBJ2-3|NA|TRBV3-1|TRBD2
TGTGCCAGCAGCCGTGGACTAGCGGGAGCCCAAAGCACAGATACGCAGTATTTT
CASSRGLAGAQSTDTQYF
>15|TRBJ2-7|NA|TRBV27|NA
TGTGCCAGCAGTTTAATCGGCAGGGGTCGTCAGGAGCAGTACTTC
CASSLIGRGRQEQYF
>16|TRBJ2-3|NA|TRBV4-1|NA
TGCGCCAGCAGCCAAGATGAAGTGCGGGCCACAGATACGCAGTATTTT
CASSQDEVRATDTQYF
>15|TRBJ2-2|once|TRBV5-1|NA
TGCGCCAGCAGCTGGGGGACTGAGAACACCGGGGAGCTGTTTTTT
CASSWGTENTGELFF
>15|TRBJ2-7|NA|TRBV5-4|NA
TGTGCCAGCAGCTTGCAGGGGAGGAGGACCTACGAGCAGTACTTC
CASSLQGRRTYEQYF
>15|TRBJ2-2|NA|TRBV2|TRBD2
TGTGCCAGCAAAGCGGGAGCTTCGAACACCGGGGAGCTGTTTTTT
CASKAGASNTGELFF
>15|TRBJ2-1|few|TRBV12-3/TRBV12-4|TRBD2
TGTGCCAGCAGCCCGACGGGAGGAACCTACAATGAGCAGTTCTTC
CASSPTGGTYNEQFF
>15|TRBJ1-1|NA|TRBV12-3/TRBV12-4|NA
TGTGCCAGCAGTCCTCGGGGGCAGGCAAACACTGAAGCTTTCTTT
CASSPRGQANTEAFF
>16|TRBJ1-2|NA|TRBV18|NA
TGTGCCAGCTCACCAACCCCTGTCACCGGGGGCTATGGCTACACCTTC
CASSPTPVTGGYGYTF
>14|TRBJ2-7|NA|TRBV5-1|NA
TGCGCCAGCAGCTCCTCCGGGGGAGCCTACGAGCAGTACTTC
CASSSSGGAYEQYF
>17|TRBJ2-1|NA|TRBV5-6|TRBD1
TGTGCCAGCAGCTTCTTACGGGACAGGGGGCTCTACAATGAGCAGTTCTTC
CASSFLRDRGLYNEQFF
>16|TRBJ2-6|NA|TRBV6-1|TRBD1
TGTGCCAGCATAAGGGGGCTCCTCTCTGGGGCCAACGTCCTGACTTTC
CASIRGLLSGANVLTF
>16|TRBJ2-2|NA|TRBV9|TRBD1
TGTGCCAGCACTCGGAGGGACAGGGGGAACACCGGGGAGCTGTTTTTT
CASTRRDRGNTGELFF
>17|TRBJ1-1|NA|TRBV19|NA
TGTGCCAGTAGTATAGATCTTCGTACAGCTGGGAACACTGAAGCTTTCTTT
CASSIDLRTAGNTEAFF
>14|TRBJ2-2|NA|TRBV20-1|NA
TGCAGTGCTAGGGGACTGACGGTGACCGGGGAGCTGTTTTTT
CSARGLTVTGELFF
>16|TRBJ2-7|NA|TRBV2|NA
TGTGCCAGCAGTGAAGCGGGGGTAGCTGGGGTTTACGAGCAGTACTTC
CASSEAGVAGVYEQYF
>15|TRBJ2-2|NA|TRBV11-3|NA
TGTGCCAGCAGCTTACACGGACAGAGCACCGGGGAGCTGTTTTTT
CASSLHGQSTGELFF
>14|TRBJ1-1|NA|TRBV3-1|NA
TGTGCCAGCAGCGGGGTTTGGGGTGGCACTGAAGCTTTCTTT
CASSGVWGGTEAFF
>15|TRBJ2-2|NA|TRBV5-1|NA
TGCGCCAGCAGCTTGGGCAGGGCAGACACCGGGGAGCTGTTTTTT
CASSLGRADTGELFF
>13|TRBJ1-1|NA|TRBV10-3|NA
TGTGCCATCAGCCAAGTCGGGGGGTCTGAAGCTTTCTTT
CAISQVGGSEAFF
>15|TRBJ2-7|NA|TRBV5-6|TRBD1
TGTGCCAGCAGCTTGCTCGGACAGGCCGCCTACGAGCAGTACTTC
CASSLLGQAAYEQYF
>15|TRBJ2-2|NA|TRBV9|TRBD1
TGTGCCAGCAGCGCCCGGGACAGGGGGGCCGGGGAGCTGTTTTTT
CASSARDRGAGELFF
>17|TRBJ2-1|NA|TRBV6-1|TRBD2
TGTGCCAGCAGCGAACTCCGAACTAGCGGGATCGTTAATGAGCAGTTCTTC
CASSELRTSGIVNEQFF
>15|TRBJ1-1|NA|TRBV20-1|TRBD1
TGCAGTGCCTTACCGGGACAGGGATCCAACACTGAAGCTTTCTTT
CSALPGQGSNTEAFF
>14|TRBJ2-3|once|TRBV12-5|NA
TGTGCTAGTGGCCGATACAAATCCACAGATACGCAGTATTTT
CASGRYKSTDTQYF
>13|TRBJ2-3|NA|TRBV27|NA
TGTGCCAGCGGAGAGCGCCGGACAGATACGCAGTATTTT
CASGERRTDTQYF
>13|TRBJ2-7|NA|TRBV12-3/TRBV12-4|TRBD1
TGTGCCAGCAGTTTGACAGGGGGCCACGAGCAGTACTTC
CASSLTGGHEQYF
>16|TRBJ2-5|NA|TRBV25-1|NA
TGTGCCAGCAGTGAATCGGAGGGACACAGCGGAGAGACCCAGTACTTC
CASSESEGHSGETQYF
>13|TRBJ1-5|NA|TRBV12-3/TRBV12-4|NA
TGTGCCAGCAGTTCGTGGGGGGAACAGCCCCAGCATTTT
CASSSWGEQPQHF
>14|TRBJ2-7|NA|TRBV6-6|NA
TGTGCCAGCAGTTCCCTAGGGGCGGCCTACGAGCAGTACTTC
CASSSLGAAYEQYF
>14|TRBJ1-1|once|TRBV3-1|NA
TGTGCCAGCAGCCAAGGGGACGTGAACACTGAAGCTTTCTTT
CASSQGDVNTEAFF
>16|TRBJ1-5|NA|TRBV20-1|NA
TGCAGTGCTAGACTCCCTCCGGGACATCTCAATCAGCCCCAGCATTTT
CSARLPPGHLNQPQHF
>14|TRBJ1-1|NA|TRBV24-1|NA
TGTGCCACCAAAGCCGGGATTGGGAACACTGAAGCTTTCTTT
CATKAGIGNTEAFF
>14|TRBJ1-5|NA|TRBV2|NA
TGTGCCAGCAGTAGGGACCGGGGCGATCAGCCCCAGCATTTT
CASSRDRGDQPQHF
>12|TRBJ1-4|NA|TRBV29-1|NA
TGCAGCGTAATGGGCTCGAATGAAAAACTGTTTTTT
CSVMGSNEKLFF